This T cell receptor beta chain came from a study of identical twins. This clonotype has a count of ten or more. What it binds is unknown. Unique molecular identifiers were present on the cDNA, and a universal primer site came from template switching. TCRdb re-analysed the 5' RACE reads in MiXCR, keeping a single row per CDR3 protein. This table has 120,000 to 150,000 distinct CDR3 sequences, around 3.4% appearing once. Findings of the study overall: Part of the zero-insertion signal could reflect confounding by invariant MAIT and iNKT cells. The study reached conclusions through statistical analysis that was cross-sectional, not following the same donors.

The germline V and J ends were trimmed by 4 bases and 4 bases, with 7 bases remaining between them. Germline V gives CDR1 MGHDK, CDR2 SYGVNS. The CDR3 contains 13 residues. Donors were all healthy Caucasians. This chain links TRBV25-1 with TRBJ2-2; possibly TRBD2 for D (5 bases). Sequencing was performed on memory T cells sorted from blood. The TCR was taken from a man between 18 and 29 years old in good health. The CDR3 DNA is TGTGCCAGCAGTGTGGACTTCACCGGGGAGCTGTTTTTT. Amino acid sequence: CASSVDFTGELFF.